Listed below are T cell receptor beta chains from one sample, sequenced in a study of shared clonotypes between healthy human individuals. TCRdb's copy holds only in-frame clones and misses some; the assay was immunoSEQ multiplex PCR. This sample carries about 600,000 clones, more than 95% of them seen once, and the ten largest clones take 0.045% to 0.07%. The sample consisted of naive CD4+ T cells sorted from blood. The receptors shown here come from a woman aged 30 to 39 in good health. CDR3s include the opening cysteine and the closing phenylalanine or tryptophan. A D gene is named only where the DNA matches it firmly. Some rows mark clone size as missing; the rest say once, few, many or name a class of expanded clone.

v_call: TRBV28
cdr3_length: 15
j_call: TRBJ2-3
d_call: TRBD2
clone_size: -
cdr3_aa: CASSLAVAGEDTQYF
cdr3_nt: TGTGCCAGCAGTTTAGCGGTAGCGGGAGAGGATACGCAGTATTTT

v_call: TRBV2
cdr3_length: 14
j_call: TRBJ2-6
d_call: -
clone_size: -
cdr3_aa: CASSDVKGTNVLTF
cdr3_nt: TGTGCCAGCAGTGATGTTAAAGGGACCAACGTCCTGACTTTC

v_call: TRBV28
cdr3_length: 16
j_call: TRBJ2-7
d_call: -
clone_size: once
cdr3_aa: CASSIDSNYATYEQYF
cdr3_nt: TGTGCCAGCAGTATAGACAGCAACTACGCCACCTACGAGCAGTACTTC

v_call: TRBV11-2
cdr3_length: 12
j_call: TRBJ2-2
d_call: -
clone_size: -
cdr3_aa: CASSFHSRELFF
cdr3_nt: TGTGCCAGCAGCTTCCATAGTAGGGAGCTGTTTTTT

v_call: TRBV4-1
cdr3_length: 17
j_call: TRBJ2-7
d_call: -
clone_size: -
cdr3_aa: CASSQRGQLGTNYEQYF
cdr3_nt: TGCGCCAGCAGCCAGAGGGGCCAGCTGGGGACGAACTACGAGCAGTACTTC

v_call: TRBV4-1
cdr3_length: 13
j_call: TRBJ2-3
d_call: -
clone_size: once
cdr3_aa: CASSRVALDTQYF
cdr3_nt: TGCGCCAGCAGCCGAGTGGCCCTAGATACGCAGTATTTT

v_call: TRBV25-1
cdr3_length: 14
j_call: TRBJ1-2
d_call: TRBD1
clone_size: -
cdr3_aa: CASSEDRGWDGYTF
cdr3_nt: TGTGCCAGCAGTGAAGACAGGGGCTGGGATGGCTACACCTTC

v_call: TRBV18
cdr3_length: 13
j_call: TRBJ2-5
d_call: -
clone_size: few
cdr3_aa: CASSPGQKETQYF
cdr3_nt: TGTGCCAGCTCACCGGGACAAAAGGAGACCCAGTACTTC

v_call: TRBV6-1
cdr3_length: 14
j_call: TRBJ1-3
d_call: -
clone_size: once
cdr3_aa: CASLLQASGNTIYF
cdr3_nt: TGTGCCAGCCTTCTACAGGCCAGTGGGAACACCATATATTTT

v_call: TRBV5-6
cdr3_length: 16
j_call: TRBJ1-2
d_call: -
clone_size: -
cdr3_aa: CASSSGRGGSHYGYTF
cdr3_nt: TGTGCCAGCAGCTCCGGCCGAGGAGGGTCCCACTATGGCTACACCTTC

v_call: TRBV9
cdr3_length: 15
j_call: TRBJ2-1
d_call: -
clone_size: -
cdr3_aa: CASSVGPPFRDEQFF
cdr3_nt: TGTGCCAGCAGCGTAGGACCGCCCTTTCGGGATGAGCAGTTCTTC

v_call: TRBV28
cdr3_length: 14
j_call: TRBJ1-5
d_call: TRBD1
clone_size: -
cdr3_aa: CASSTGTGGRSQHF
cdr3_nt: TGTGCCAGCAGTACCGGGACAGGGGGTAGGTCCCAGCATTTT

v_call: TRBV7-7
cdr3_length: 17
j_call: TRBJ1-2
d_call: TRBD1
clone_size: -
cdr3_aa: CASSYAVPGQGRGGYTF
cdr3_nt: TGTGCCAGCAGCTACGCCGTCCCGGGACAGGGTAGGGGAGGCTACACCTTC

v_call: TRBV6-1
cdr3_length: 14
j_call: TRBJ1-4
d_call: -
clone_size: -
cdr3_aa: CASREPGLFEQLFF
cdr3_nt: TGTGCCAGCAGGGAGCCGGGACTTTTTGAACAACTGTTTTTT

v_call: TRBV13
cdr3_length: 14
j_call: TRBJ1-1
d_call: TRBD1
clone_size: -
cdr3_aa: CASSPRQGNTEAFF
cdr3_nt: TGTGCCAGCAGCCCCCGACAGGGAAACACTGAAGCTTTCTTT

v_call: TRBV2
cdr3_length: 15
j_call: TRBJ2-4
d_call: -
clone_size: -
cdr3_aa: CASRVRPLAKNIQYF
cdr3_nt: TGTGCCAGCAGGGTCAGGCCTTTAGCCAAAAACATTCAGTACTTC

v_call: TRBV27
cdr3_length: 18
j_call: TRBJ2-3
d_call: TRBD2
clone_size: -
cdr3_aa: CASSRGRAPITFTDTQYF
cdr3_nt: TGTGCCAGCTCTCGCGGGAGGGCCCCTATTACCTTCACAGATACGCAGTATTTT

v_call: TRBV5-4
cdr3_length: 13
j_call: TRBJ2-1
d_call: -
clone_size: -
cdr3_aa: CASNLAGYNEQFF
cdr3_nt: TGTGCCAGCAACCTCGCGGGGTACAATGAGCAGTTCTTC

v_call: TRBV2
cdr3_length: 14
j_call: TRBJ1-5
d_call: -
clone_size: -
cdr3_aa: CAVADRLSNQPQHF
cdr3_nt: TGTGCCGTGGCTGACAGGCTCAGCAATCAGCCCCAGCATTTT

v_call: TRBV7-9
cdr3_length: 17
j_call: TRBJ2-5
d_call: -
clone_size: -
cdr3_aa: CASSLGPRSWEPETQYF
cdr3_nt: TGTGCCAGCAGCTTAGGGCCCAGGTCCTGGGAGCCGGAGACCCAGTACTTC

v_call: TRBV9
cdr3_length: 13
j_call: TRBJ2-1
d_call: -
clone_size: -
cdr3_aa: CASSVGLDNEQFF
cdr3_nt: TGTGCCAGCAGCGTGGGATTAGACAATGAGCAGTTCTTC

v_call: TRBV27
cdr3_length: 13
j_call: TRBJ1-2
d_call: -
clone_size: -
cdr3_aa: CASSPQIGDGYTF
cdr3_nt: TGTGCCAGCAGTCCGCAAATAGGTGATGGCTACACCTTC

v_call: TRBV5-4
cdr3_length: 13
j_call: TRBJ2-1
d_call: -
clone_size: -
cdr3_aa: CASSLPPLEEQFF
cdr3_nt: TGTGCCAGCAGCTTGCCCCCCCTAGAGGAGCAGTTCTTC

v_call: TRBV7-9
cdr3_length: 17
j_call: TRBJ1-1
d_call: -
clone_size: -
cdr3_aa: CASSLGDKRGVNTEAFF
cdr3_nt: TGTGCCAGCAGCTTAGGAGACAAAAGGGGAGTAAACACTGAAGCTTTCTTT

v_call: TRBV28
cdr3_length: 13
j_call: TRBJ1-6
d_call: -
clone_size: -
cdr3_aa: CASSLGVNSPLHF
cdr3_nt: TGTGCCAGCAGTTTGGGGGTCAATTCACCCCTCCACTTT

v_call: TRBV5-4
cdr3_length: 14
j_call: TRBJ2-3
d_call: TRBD1
clone_size: -
cdr3_aa: CASSLGTVSDTQYF
cdr3_nt: TGTGCCAGCAGCCTCGGGACAGTTTCAGATACGCAGTATTTT

v_call: TRBV19
cdr3_length: 14
j_call: TRBJ2-5
d_call: -
clone_size: -
cdr3_aa: CASSMQGPSETQYF
cdr3_nt: TGTGCCAGTAGTATGCAGGGCCCGTCAGAGACCCAGTACTTC

v_call: TRBV10-3
cdr3_length: 12
j_call: TRBJ2-3
d_call: -
clone_size: -
cdr3_aa: CAISEASDTQYF
cdr3_nt: TGTGCCATCAGTGAGGCATCAGATACGCAGTATTTT

v_call: TRBV28
cdr3_length: 13
j_call: TRBJ2-1
d_call: TRBD2
clone_size: -
cdr3_aa: CASRLAGYNEQFF
cdr3_nt: TGTGCCAGCAGGCTAGCGGGGTACAATGAGCAGTTCTTC

v_call: TRBV5-6
cdr3_length: 15
j_call: TRBJ1-2
d_call: -
clone_size: -
cdr3_aa: CASSLEAAGSYGYTF
cdr3_nt: TGTGCCAGCAGCTTGGAAGCCGCAGGGAGCTATGGCTACACCTTC

v_call: TRBV2
cdr3_length: 14
j_call: TRBJ2-5
d_call: -
clone_size: -
cdr3_aa: CASSRESSLETQYF
cdr3_nt: TGTGCCAGCAGTAGGGAATCGAGTTTGGAGACCCAGTACTTC

v_call: TRBV30
cdr3_length: 12
j_call: TRBJ2-3
d_call: -
clone_size: -
cdr3_aa: CAWSVGAVTQYF
cdr3_nt: TGTGCCTGGAGTGTGGGAGCCGTGACGCAGTATTTT

v_call: TRBV9
cdr3_length: 18
j_call: TRBJ2-5
d_call: TRBD2
clone_size: -
cdr3_aa: CASSVGLVGRTSKGTQYF
cdr3_nt: TGTGCCAGCAGCGTAGGTCTAGTCGGGAGGACCTCCAAGGGGACCCAGTACTTC

v_call: TRBV19
cdr3_length: 14
j_call: TRBJ2-1
d_call: -
clone_size: -
cdr3_aa: CASSIYERPAEQFF
cdr3_nt: TGTGCCAGTAGTATCTATGAGCGCCCAGCGGAGCAGTTCTTC

v_call: TRBV27
cdr3_length: 16
j_call: TRBJ1-1
d_call: TRBD1
clone_size: -
cdr3_aa: CASSLTGQGPNTEAFF
cdr3_nt: TGTGCCAGCAGTTTAACGGGACAGGGCCCGAACACTGAAGCTTTCTTT

v_call: TRBV5-4
cdr3_length: 14
j_call: TRBJ2-7
d_call: TRBD2
clone_size: -
cdr3_aa: CASSLGTSFNEQYF
cdr3_nt: TGTGCCAGCAGCTTGGGGACTAGCTTTAACGAGCAGTACTTC

v_call: TRBV5-6
cdr3_length: 18
j_call: TRBJ1-2
d_call: TRBD1
clone_size: -
cdr3_aa: CASSLVTGSLGANYGYTF
cdr3_nt: TGTGCCAGCAGCTTAGTGACAGGGAGTTTAGGAGCTAACTATGGCTACACCTTC

v_call: TRBV7-3
cdr3_length: 17
j_call: TRBJ2-1
d_call: TRBD2
clone_size: -
cdr3_aa: CASRLTSGMSSYNEQFF
cdr3_nt: TGTGCCAGCAGGTTGACTAGCGGGATGAGCTCCTACAATGAGCAGTTCTTC

v_call: TRBV5-8
cdr3_length: 14
j_call: TRBJ1-2
d_call: TRBD1
clone_size: -
cdr3_aa: CASTPGTVIPGYTF
cdr3_nt: TGTGCCAGCACCCCAGGGACAGTTATACCTGGCTACACCTTC

v_call: TRBV5-1
cdr3_length: 15
j_call: TRBJ2-2
d_call: -
clone_size: -
cdr3_aa: CASSFSNTNTGELFF
cdr3_nt: TGCGCCAGCAGCTTCTCAAATACGAACACCGGGGAGCTGTTTTTT

v_call: TRBV18
cdr3_length: 14
j_call: TRBJ1-1
d_call: -
clone_size: few
cdr3_aa: CASSPWQGDTEAFF
cdr3_nt: TGTGCCAGCTCACCCTGGCAGGGTGACACTGAAGCTTTCTTT

v_call: TRBV4-1
cdr3_length: 15
j_call: TRBJ1-4
d_call: TRBD1
clone_size: -
cdr3_aa: CASSLTWTGFEKLFF
cdr3_nt: TGCGCCAGCAGCCTAACTTGGACAGGCTTCGAAAAACTGTTTTTT

v_call: TRBV14
cdr3_length: 14
j_call: TRBJ1-3
d_call: -
clone_size: -
cdr3_aa: CASSRDYSGNTIYF
cdr3_nt: TGTGCCAGCAGCCGAGACTACTCTGGAAACACCATATATTTT